Shown below are 18 T cell receptor beta chains from a single sample sequenced in a study of blood T cell repertoires in COVID-19. Profiling relied on immunoSEQ multiplex PCR, and the TCRdb table lists in-frame clones only, not all of them. Among a few hundred thousand clones listed, about nine tenths were seen once. Specimen: peripheral blood. The receptors derive from a middle-aged woman who had recovered from COVID-19.

This chain links TRBV11-2 with TRBJ1-2; D is uncertain. Germline-derived CDR1 and CDR2 are SGHAT and FQNNGV. V gave up 3 bases and J gave up 0 bases, with 11 bases separating them. This CDR3 has 15 amino acids. CDR3 DNA sequence: TGTGCCAGCAGCTTGAGGGAGGCTACTAACTATGGCTACACCTTC. It codes for CASSLREATNYGYTF.

The gene calls are TRBV18 and TRBJ2-7; 7 bases line up with TRBD2. The germline V gene encodes CDR1 KGHSH and CDR2 LQKENI. The V segment lost 3 bases and the J segment 3 bases; nucleotides outside the gene matches: 11. This CDR3 comprises 16 residues. The CDR3 loop is CASSPRVTSPNYEQYF. For the CDR3, the DNA is TGTGCCAGCTCACCCCGAGTGACTAGCCCAAACTACGAGCAGTACTTC. The full variable domain, completed using reference TRBV18 and TRBJ2-7, is NAGVMQNPRHLVRRRGQEARLRCSPMKGHSHVYWYRQLPEEGLKFMVYLQKENIIDESGMPKERFSAEFPKEGPSILRIQQVVRGDSAAYFCASSPRVTSPNYEQYFGPGTRLTVT.

This chain joins TRBV7-8 and TRBJ1-2, with 8 bases matching TRBD1. The germline V gene has CDR1 SGHVS and CDR2 FQNEAQ. The CDR3 consists of 17 residues. V was pared by 1 base and J by 1 base, with 8 bases of the junction left unmatched. CDR3 nucleotides: TGTGCCAGCAGCTTAGTTGCCGGGACAGGTATTAACTATGGCTACACCTTC. This translates into CASSLVAGTGINYGYTF.

The chain combines TRBV4-1 with TRBJ2-3; 16 bases line up with TRBD2. Germline V gives CDR1 MGHRA, CDR2 YSYEKL. The CDR3 sequence is 18 residues long. V shed 0 bases and J 6 bases; nucleotides not matched to a gene: 6. This chain's CDR3 is CASSQEGLAGGPIDTQYF. The CDR3 DNA follows: TGCGCCAGCAGCCAAGAGGGACTAGCGGGAGGGCCTATTGATACGCAGTATTTT.

The V and J genes are TRBV5-4 and TRBJ1-2; D unclear. Germline V gene lookup returns CDR1 SGHNT and CDR2 YYREEE (reference sequence). Trimming stripped 3 bases from V and 3 bases from J, with 15 bases between. The CDR3 is made up of 15 amino acids. CDR3 residues: CASSSGSDKDYGYTF. CDR3 nucleotide sequence: TGTGCCAGCAGCTCGGGATCAGACAAGGACTATGGCTACACCTTC.

The V gene is TRBV3-1 (or the pseudogene TRBV3-2), the J gene TRBJ1-2; D is unclear. V lost 0 bases, J lost 5 bases, and 13 bases lay in between. The CDR3 totals 15 residues. Germline loops: CDR1 LGHDT, CDR2 YNNKEL (reference sequence). In DNA form, the CDR3 reads TGTGCCAGCAGCCAAGATACCTCCCGGTGGTATGGCTACACCTTC. Translation gives CASSQDTSRWYGYTF.

This chain uses TRBV5-1 with TRBJ2-3; 7 nucleotides align to TRBD2. J lost 6 bases, V lost 6 bases, and 4 bases had no gene match. CDR3 length: 12 amino acids. The germline V gene has CDR1 SGHRS and CDR2 YFSETQ. The DNA of the CDR3 is TGCGCCAGCACCGGAGCGGGGGATACGCAGTATTTT. Translated, it gives CASTGAGDTQYF.

This clone was counted a few times. CDR3 in amino acids: CASSLSGRETQYF. DNA for the CDR3: TGTGCCAGCAGCTTATCCGGCAGGGAGACCCAGTACTTC. The V call is TRBV7-9, the J call TRBJ2-5; D unclear. Germline-derived CDR1 and CDR2 are SEHNR and FQNEAQ (reference sequence). V was trimmed by 2 bases and J by 5 bases, leaving 9 bases between them. The CDR3 is made up of 13 amino acids.

The chain has TRBV4-2 and TRBJ2-1; D might be TRBD2 (5 bases). The CDR3 runs to 13 residues. The germline V and J ends were trimmed by 6 bases and 8 bases, with 14 bases remaining between them. The germline gives CDR1 LGHNA, CDR2 YNFKEQ. As DNA, the CDR3 is TGTGCCAGCAGTGATATAGCGAGGGATGAGCAGTTCTTC. Protein product: CASSDIARDEQFF.

The J gene is TRBJ2-1, the V gene TRBV5-3, with 7 bases that match TRBD2. TRBV5-3 falls under the ORF class, with uncertain function. V lost 6 bases and J lost 2; bases outside the gene matches: 11. The CDR3 contains 16 residues. CDR3 coding DNA: TGTGCCAGAACCCATGCGGGGGATCCCCCCTACAATGAGCAGTTCTTC. It encodes CARTHAGDPPYNEQFF.

CDR3 DNA sequence: TGTGCCAGCAGTCCGACTAGCGGGAGGGTACAGGGCACAGATACGCAGTATTTT. This codes for CASSPTSGRVQGTDTQYF. This chain connects TRBV6-6 to TRBJ2-3, with TRBD2 matching 14 bases. In germline, CDR1 is MNHNY, CDR2 SVGAGI (reference sequence). The CDR3 consists of 18 residues. V trimming: 5 bases; J trimming: 1 base; junction bases outside the gene matches: 8.

This sequence joins TRBV5-5 and TRBJ2-7, with D tentatively TRBD1 (5 bases). CDR1 and CDR2 (germline): SGHKS, YYEKEE (reference sequence). V was cut by 4 bases and J by 5 bases, with 16 bases left in between. The CDR3 runs to 14 residues. DNA for the CDR3: TGTGCCAGCAGCCCGGAGCAGGGCTGGAACGAGCAGTACTTC. It translates to CASSPEQGWNEQYF.

The V and J genes are TRBV28 and TRBJ2-6, with 10 bases fitting TRBD2. The V and J ends lost 2 bases and 1 base, in that order; junction bases with no gene match: 11. The CDR3 totals 20 residues. The germline V gene has CDR1 MDHEN and CDR2 SYDVKM. The DNA of the CDR3 is TGTGCCAGCAGTTTAGCCTGGGGGGCTAGCGGGAGTTCTGGGGCCAACGTCCTGACTTTC. Its protein is CASSLAWGASGSSGANVLTF.

The chain has TRBV5-1 and TRBJ2-7; 9 nucleotides align to TRBD2. J gave up 1 base and V 0 bases, and 8 bases lay outside the gene matches. This CDR3 has 17 residues. CDR1 SGHRS and CDR2 YFSETQ come from the germline V gene. In nucleotides, the CDR3 is TGCGCCAGCAGCTTGGAGGGTAGCGGGAGAGGGTCCTACGAGCAGTACTTC. This codes for CASSLEGSGRGSYEQYF.

This clone was counted once. V gene TRBV3-1 (or the pseudogene TRBV3-2) combines with J gene TRBJ1-5; 9 nucleotides agree with TRBD1. CDR1 and CDR2 from the germline V gene are LGHDT and YNNKEL (reference sequence). V dropped 1 base and J dropped 6; count of bases not matched to a gene: 1. The CDR3 is 14 amino acids. The CDR3 DNA reads as TGTGCCAGCAGCCAAGGGACAGGGGTTCAGCCCCAGCATTTT. Its protein product is CASSQGTGVQPQHF.

This chain connects TRBV19 to TRBJ2-2, with 14 bases aligning to TRBD2. Per germline, CDR1 LNHDA and CDR2 SQIVND (reference sequence). This CDR3 is built from 19 residues. V dropped 3 bases and J dropped 3; count of bases not matched to a gene: 9. The CDR3 spells CASSIATLGLAGDTGELFF. The CDR3 nucleotides are TGTGCCAGTAGTATCGCTACCTTGGGACTAGCGGGAGACACCGGGGAGCTGTTTTTT.

This clone is a singleton in its sample. This chain joins TRBV2 and TRBJ2-3; perhaps TRBD2 as D (5 bases). Trimming removed 3 bases at V and 4 bases at J, with 5 bases between. Germline V CDR1 and CDR2: SNHLY, FYNNEI. The CDR3 runs 12 residues. In DNA, the CDR3 is TGTGCCAGCAGTGAGGAGGCAGATACGCAGTATTTT. Residues: CASSEEADTQYF.

This chain uses TRBV5-4 with TRBJ1-3, with TRBD1 identical over 10 bases. Germline assignment: CDR1 SGHNT and CDR2 YYREEE (reference sequence). The CDR3 extends over 16 amino acids. The junction had 4 bases not matched to a gene; V was cut back by 4 bases and J by 0 bases. DNA for the CDR3: TGTGCCAGCAGCGGGACAGGGGCGGACTCTGGAAACACCATATATTTT. Its translation is CASSGTGADSGNTIYF.